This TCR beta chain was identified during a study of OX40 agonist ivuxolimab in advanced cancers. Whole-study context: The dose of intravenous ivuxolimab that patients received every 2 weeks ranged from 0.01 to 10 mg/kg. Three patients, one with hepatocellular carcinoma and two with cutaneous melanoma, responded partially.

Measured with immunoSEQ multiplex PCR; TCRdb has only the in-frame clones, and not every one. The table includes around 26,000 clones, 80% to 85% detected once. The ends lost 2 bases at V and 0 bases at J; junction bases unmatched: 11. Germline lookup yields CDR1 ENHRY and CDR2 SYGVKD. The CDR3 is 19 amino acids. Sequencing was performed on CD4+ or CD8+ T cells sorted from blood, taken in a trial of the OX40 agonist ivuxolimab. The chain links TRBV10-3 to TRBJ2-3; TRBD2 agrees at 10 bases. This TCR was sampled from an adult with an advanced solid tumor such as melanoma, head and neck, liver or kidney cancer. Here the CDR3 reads CAISEPSGSVWVSTDTQYF. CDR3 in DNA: TGTGCCATCAGTGAGCCTAGCGGGAGTGTCTGGGTTAGCACAGATACGCAGTATTTT.